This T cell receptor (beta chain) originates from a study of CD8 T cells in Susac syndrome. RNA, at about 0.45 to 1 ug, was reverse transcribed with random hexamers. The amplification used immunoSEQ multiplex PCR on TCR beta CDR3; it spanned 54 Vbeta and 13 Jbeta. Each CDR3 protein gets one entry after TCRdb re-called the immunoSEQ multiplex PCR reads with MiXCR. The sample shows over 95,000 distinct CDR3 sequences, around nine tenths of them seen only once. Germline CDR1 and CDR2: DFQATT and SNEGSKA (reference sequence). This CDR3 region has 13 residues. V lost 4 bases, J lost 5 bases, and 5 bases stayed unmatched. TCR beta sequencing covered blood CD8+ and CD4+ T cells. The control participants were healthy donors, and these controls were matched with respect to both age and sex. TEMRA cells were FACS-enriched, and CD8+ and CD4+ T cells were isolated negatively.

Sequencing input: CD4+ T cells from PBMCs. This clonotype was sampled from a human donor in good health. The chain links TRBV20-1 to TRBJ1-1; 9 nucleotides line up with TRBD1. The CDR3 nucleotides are TGCAGTGCTATCGGACAGGGGAGAACTGAAGCTTTCTTT. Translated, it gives CSAIGQGRTEAFF.